This TCR beta chain was observed in a study of blood T cell repertoires in COVID-19. Generated by immunoSEQ multiplex PCR, the TCRdb table keeps only in-frame clones and is missing some. The sample holds under 200,000 clones; roughly 84% are singletons and the top ten take less than 15%. V lost 4 bases and J lost 5; bases outside the gene matches: 5. The CDR3 extends over 14 amino acids. The V gene's germline CDR1 is SEHNR and CDR2 FQNEAQ (reference sequence). Input material: peripheral blood. The chain carries TRBV7-9 and TRBJ2-5; 9 bases agree with TRBD2. The source of this sequence is a man between 18 and 35 years old with active or convalescent COVID-19. This chain's CDR3 is CASSSFAGGETQYF. DNA for the CDR3: TGTGCCAGCAGCTCTTTCGCGGGAGGGGAGACCCAGTACTTC.